Following are 14 T cell receptor beta chains from one sample sequenced in a study of T cell responses to AZD1222 COVID-19 vaccine. Sequencing used immunoSEQ multiplex PCR; TCRdb keeps in-frame clones, though not all of them. The data contain 150,000 to 200,000 clones, around 90% of them singletons. This specimen was peripheral blood, taken on day 0 of MenACWY control vaccination. These receptors were obtained from an adult in good health.

This CDR3 is CASSSRFDSYGYTF. The CDR3 DNA is TGTGCCAGCAGTTCTCGATTCGACAGCTATGGCTACACCTTC. The chain links TRBV27 to TRBJ1-2; maybe TRBD1 (5 bases). The CDR3 is made up of 14 amino acids. The germline V and J ends were trimmed by 4 bases and 4 bases, with 13 bases remaining between them. Germline loops: CDR1 MNHEY, CDR2 SMNVEV (reference sequence).

This sequence joins TRBV19 and TRBJ2-3, with D perhaps matching TRBD2 (6 bases). V was cut by 3 bases and J by 6 bases, with 13 bases left in between. This CDR3 has 14 amino acids. In germline, CDR1 is LNHDA, CDR2 SQIVND (reference sequence). This chain's CDR3 is CASSIAGLVDTQYF. In DNA form, the CDR3 reads TGTGCCAGTAGTATCGCGGGGTTGGTGGATACGCAGTATTTT.

V gene TRBV4-2 combines with J gene TRBJ2-2, with a possible D match to TRBD1 (6 bases). Germline loops: CDR1 LGHNA, CDR2 YNFKEQ. This CDR3 comprises 16 residues. V was shortened by 0 bases and J by 4 bases, with 12 bases between the two germline ends. Written as DNA, the CDR3 is TGTGCCAGCAGCCAAGAAGGGACACCCACCACCGGGGAGCTGTTTTTT. This sequence encodes CASSQEGTPTTGELFF.

This clone has a single count. The chain recombines TRBV7-9 with TRBJ2-7; the D gene is possibly TRBD2 (5 bases). The ends were cut back, 5 bases at V and 1 base at J, with 15 bases in the middle. The CDR3 totals 15 residues. Per the germline V gene, CDR1 is SEHNR and CDR2 is FQNEAQ (reference sequence). The CDR3 loop is CASSLKTPGSYEQYF. The CDR3 DNA is TGTGCCAGCAGCCTCAAAACCCCGGGGTCCTACGAGCAGTACTTC.

The genes are TRBV28 and TRBJ1-6, with D perhaps matching TRBD1 (6 bases). Trimming shortened V by 3 bases and J by 9 bases, and 12 bases separated the two germline ends. This CDR3 is 14 amino acids long. Germline V gene lookup returns CDR1 MDHEN and CDR2 SYDVKM. CDR3 nucleotide sequence: TGTGCCAGCAGTTTGGGAGGGGGAAGTTCACCCCTCCACTTT. Its protein is CASSLGGGSSPLHF.

The chain is built from TRBV5-8 and TRBJ1-6; D not resolved. The V and J ends lost 0 bases and 0 bases respectively, with 4 bases between them. This CDR3 comprises 15 residues. The V gene's germline CDR1 is SGHTS and CDR2 YDEGEE. The CDR3 loop reads CASSLGSSYNSPLHF. The CDR3 region has the DNA TGTGCCAGCAGCTTGGGTAGCTCCTATAATTCACCCCTCCACTTT.

In this sample, this clone turned up a few times. The chain is built from TRBV11-3 and TRBJ1-3; D unclear. Germline V lookup: CDR1 SGHNT, CDR2 YENEEA. V lost 5 bases, J lost 4 bases, and 6 bases lay in between. The CDR3 has 12 amino acids. CDR3 region: CASSRVGNTIYF. The CDR3 coding sequence is TGTGCCAGCAGCCGGGTCGGAAACACCATATATTTT.

In this sample, this clone turned up a few times. This chain connects TRBV2 to TRBJ1-2; possible D gene TRBD1, 5 bases. V was pared by 6 bases and J by 4 bases, with 12 bases between. The CDR3 covers 13 residues. CDR1 is SNHLY and CDR2 is FYNNEI in the germline V gene. This CDR3 reads CASRAQGIYGYTF. For the CDR3, the DNA is TGTGCCAGCAGGGCCCAGGGTATCTATGGCTACACCTTC. Based on the CDR3 plus reference TRBV2 and TRBJ1-2, the full variable domain is EPEVTQTPSHQVTQMGQEVILRCVPISNHLYFYWYRQILGQKVEFLVSFYNNEISEKSEIFDDQFSVERPDGSNFTLKIRSTKLEDSAMYFCASRAQGIYGYTFGSGTRLTVV.

This clone was picked up one time. The chain uses TRBV7-9 and TRBJ2-1; D is possibly TRBD2 (7 bases). The CDR3 is made up of 14 amino acids. The germline CDR1 and CDR2 sequences are SEHNR and FQNEAQ (reference sequence). Trimming removed 6 bases from V and 3 bases from J, with 12 bases in between. The CDR3 DNA follows: TGTGCCAGCAGTTCCGGGGGGCTCTACAATGAGCAGTTCTTC. Protein product: CASSSGGLYNEQFF.

The chain employs TRBV3-1 (or the pseudogene TRBV3-2) and TRBJ1-5; no definite D call. Germline CDR1 LGHDT, CDR2 YNNKEL (reference sequence). Trimming cost V 0 bases and J 0 bases, with 9 bases left between them. The CDR3 contains 16 residues. CDR3 bases: TGTGCCAGCAGCCAAGACCTAGGGAATAGCAATCAGCCCCAGCATTTT. It specifies CASSQDLGNSNQPQHF.

This chain links TRBV2 with TRBJ2-2; TRBD1 matches 9 bases. V dropped 10 bases and J dropped 5; count of bases not matched to a gene: 14. In germline, CDR1 is SNHLY, CDR2 FYNNEI. The CDR3 runs to 16 residues. The CDR3 spells CATPTGGQGRTGELFF. The CDR3 nucleotides read TGTGCCACCCCGACAGGAGGACAGGGGCGGACCGGGGAGCTGTTTTTT.

This clone was recorded only once. This rearrangement joins TRBV19 to TRBJ1-2; the match to TRBD1 covers 8 bases. Trimming cost V 7 bases and J 2 bases; bases outside gene matches: 9. Germline CDR1 is LNHDA and CDR2 is SQIVND (reference sequence). The CDR3 runs to 15 residues. CDR3 sequence (DNA): TGTGCCAGTAACGGACCGGACAGGGACAACTATGGCTACACCTTC. Its translation: CASNGPDRDNYGYTF.

The chain is built from TRBV19 and TRBJ1-1; D is possibly TRBD1 (5 bases). The V and J ends lost 4 bases and 1 base respectively, with 16 bases between them. This CDR3 has 16 amino acids. The V gene's germline CDR1 is LNHDA and CDR2 SQIVND (reference sequence). The CDR3 region has the DNA TGTGCCAGTAGTAAAAGGGGAGTCCCCAGGAACACTGAAGCTTTCTTT. Translated, it gives CASSKRGVPRNTEAFF.

The J gene is TRBJ1-2, the V gene TRBV10-3, with TRBD1 matching 9 bases. CDR3 length equals 16 residues. Germline V gives CDR1 ENHRY, CDR2 SYGVKD. V was pared by 5 bases and J by 0 bases, with 7 bases of the junction left unmatched. CDR3 in amino acids: CAISPGTGSTNYGYTF. DNA for the CDR3: TGTGCCATCAGTCCCGGGACAGGGAGTACTAACTATGGCTACACCTTC.